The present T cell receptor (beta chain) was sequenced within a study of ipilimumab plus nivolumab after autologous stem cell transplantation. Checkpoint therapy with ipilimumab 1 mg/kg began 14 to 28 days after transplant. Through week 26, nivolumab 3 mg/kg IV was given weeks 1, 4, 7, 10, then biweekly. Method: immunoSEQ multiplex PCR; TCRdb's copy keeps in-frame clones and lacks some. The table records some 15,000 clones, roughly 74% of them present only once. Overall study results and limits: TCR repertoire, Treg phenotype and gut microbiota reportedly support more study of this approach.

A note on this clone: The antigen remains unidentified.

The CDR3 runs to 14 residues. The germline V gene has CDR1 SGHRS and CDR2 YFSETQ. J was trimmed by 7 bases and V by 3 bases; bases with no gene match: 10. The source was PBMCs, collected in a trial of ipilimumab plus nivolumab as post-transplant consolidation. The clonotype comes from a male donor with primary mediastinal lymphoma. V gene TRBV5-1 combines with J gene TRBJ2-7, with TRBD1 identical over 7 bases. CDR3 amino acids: CASSSGTAIGEQYF. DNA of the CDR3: TGCGCCAGCAGCTCTGGGACAGCTATAGGAGAGCAGTACTTC.